These 3 T cell receptor beta chains were sequenced from one sample in a study of CD8+ T cells in alopecia areata. Treatment reported: oral pan-JAK inhibitor, 5-10 mg twice daily. cDNA reverse transcribed from extracted RNA served as the sequencing template. Using immunoSEQ multiplex PCR, the repertoire was profiled, and TCRdb retains in-frame clones only, with some absent. The profile shows roughly 180,000 clones, about three fifths of them singletons. The sample here was CD4+ T cells sorted from blood, taken at week 4, from a patient treated with tofacitinib. These TCRs come from a human donor with alopecia areata.

V usage is TRBV4-2 and J usage is TRBJ2-3; 9 bases match TRBD2. Germline CDR1 LGHNA, CDR2 YNFKEQ. Trimming took 0 bases from V and 2 from J; bases not matched to a gene: 9. The CDR3 is 18 amino acids. Here the CDR3 reads CASSQDPSTSGITDTQYF. DNA of the CDR3: TGTGCCAGCAGCCAAGACCCCTCGACTAGCGGCATCACAGATACGCAGTATTTT.

This clone appeared a few times. The chain employs TRBV27 and TRBJ2-5; 10 bases align to TRBD1. The J segment lost 7 bases and the V segment lost 5 bases, leaving 7 bases of the junction unmatched. This CDR3 contains 14 residues. CDR1 and CDR2 from the germline V gene are MNHEY and SMNVEV (reference sequence). The CDR3 DNA is TGTGCCAGCAGTCCGGGACAGGGGAGGGGGACCCAGTACTTC. This translates into CASSPGQGRGTQYF.

This chain links TRBV29-1 with TRBJ2-7, with 7 bases matching TRBD1. This CDR3 contains 13 residues. The V gene's germline CDR1 is SQVTM and CDR2 ANQGSEA. Trimming removed 6 bases from V and 2 bases from J; junction bases left unmatched: 7. The CDR3 DNA reads TGCAGCGTGGGACAGAGAGTTGCCTACGAGCAGTACTTC. Its translation is CSVGQRVAYEQYF.